A single TCR beta chain is shown here with its context. Antigen specificity is unknown. The data were obtained in a study of cytomegalovirus exposure and HLA in healthy donors. Overall study: Earlier sequencing of approximately 180 million T cells yielded around 120 million unique TCR beta sequences.

Study-level findings and limits: Previous analysis showed most TCR beta V segments were productive about 87% or about 30% of the time. A classifier reportedly called cytomegalovirus status with high sensitivity and specificity.

The study ran its PCR with 60 Vbeta and 13 Jbeta primers. The assay was immunoSEQ multiplex PCR, and TCRdb's table has in-frame clones only and misses some. Found here are approximately 38,000 clones, 70% to 85% of them singletons; the top ten hold over 9.5%. The CDR3 covers 15 residues. Germline V gives CDR1 MNHEY, CDR2 SMNVEV (reference sequence). V was cut by 3 bases and J by 1 base, with 10 bases left in between. The sequencing sample was made of PBMCs. The origin of this receptor is a young woman in good health and CMV-seropositive. The J gene is TRBJ2-1, the V gene TRBV27; no clear D gene. The CDR3 loop is CASSFITSSYNEQFF. CDR3 bases: TGTGCCAGCAGTTTTATTACCAGTTCCTACAATGAGCAGTTCTTC.